Listed below are T cell receptor beta chains from one sample, sequenced in a study of identical twins. TCRdb redid the calling of the 5' RACE reads with MiXCR, one entry per CDR3 protein. Here the sample spans some 900,000 distinct CDR3 sequences, 10% to 15% being singletons. This sample also belongs to another study, concerning yellow fever vaccine responses in identical twins.

The source material was PBMCs. These receptors came from a woman aged 18-29 years in good health. Both conserved end residues are part of each CDR3. A D gene is named only where the DNA matches it firmly. Clone size is stated in some rows and not others, as once, few, many or a class when expanded.

J gene: TRBJ2-3
clone size: NA
D gene: TRBD2
V gene: TRBV7-9
CDR3 DNA: TGTGCCAGCAGCTTGACCGGGACTAGTAGCACAGATACGCAGTATTTT
CDR3 protein: CASSLTGTSSTDTQYF

J gene: TRBJ1-3
clone size: few
D gene: TRBD1
V gene: TRBV5-5
CDR3 DNA: TGTGCCAGCAGCTTGTCCGCCAGGGGGTCAGGAAACACCATATATTTT
CDR3 protein: CASSLSARGSGNTIYF

J gene: TRBJ1-1
clone size: few
D gene: NA
V gene: TRBV3-1
CDR3 DNA: TGTGCCAGCAGCCAAGGGGGGCACCCGGGAGCTTTCTTT
CDR3 protein: CASSQGGHPGAFF

J gene: TRBJ1-1
clone size: NA
D gene: NA
V gene: TRBV6-1
CDR3 DNA: TGTACCAGCAGTCCAAATGGTTGGGAAGCGTTGAACACTGAAGCTTTCTTT
CDR3 protein: CTSSPNGWEALNTEAFF

J gene: TRBJ2-7
clone size: few
D gene: TRBD2
V gene: TRBV7-9
CDR3 DNA: TGTGCCAGCAGTAGCGGGAGGTCTCCACGTGGGTACTTC
CDR3 protein: CASSSGRSPRGYF

J gene: TRBJ1-6
clone size: NA
D gene: NA
V gene: TRBV18
CDR3 DNA: TGTGCCAGCTGGGCGGGAGATTCACCCCTCCACTTT
CDR3 protein: CASWAGDSPLHF

J gene: TRBJ2-1
clone size: few
D gene: TRBD2
V gene: TRBV12-3/TRBV12-4
CDR3 DNA: TGTGCCAGCAGTTCCAGCGGGGGGAACAGGGAGCAGTTCTTC
CDR3 protein: CASSSSGGNREQFF

J gene: TRBJ2-4
clone size: NA
D gene: TRBD1
V gene: TRBV20-1
CDR3 DNA: TGCAGTGCTAGAGCCACCGGGGACAGGGGGCGCCAAAACATTCAGTACTTC
CDR3 protein: CSARATGDRGRQNIQYF

J gene: TRBJ2-4
clone size: NA
D gene: NA
V gene: TRBV20-1
CDR3 DNA: TGCAGTGCTAATACAGGACTCAACATTCAGTACTTC
CDR3 protein: CSANTGLNIQYF

J gene: TRBJ2-3
clone size: NA
D gene: TRBD2
V gene: TRBV5-1
CDR3 DNA: TGCGCCAGCAGCCTGACAAGCGGGGGGGTAGATACGCAGTATTTT
CDR3 protein: CASSLTSGGVDTQYF

J gene: TRBJ2-1
clone size: few
D gene: NA
V gene: TRBV19
CDR3 DNA: TGTGCCAGTAGGTGGTCAGGGCTCAATGAGCAGTTCTTC
CDR3 protein: CASRWSGLNEQFF

J gene: TRBJ2-1
clone size: many
D gene: TRBD2
V gene: TRBV24-1
CDR3 DNA: TGTGCCACCAGTGATTATCCGGGAGGGCCGCGTAATGAGCAGTTCTTC
CDR3 protein: CATSDYPGGPRNEQFF

J gene: TRBJ1-5
clone size: NA
D gene: NA
V gene: TRBV5-6
CDR3 DNA: TGTGCCAGCAGCTTGTGGGGGGTATATAGCAATCAGCCCCAGCATTTT
CDR3 protein: CASSLWGVYSNQPQHF

J gene: TRBJ2-2
clone size: NA
D gene: NA
V gene: TRBV6-2/TRBV6-3
CDR3 DNA: TGTGCCAGCAGTTCCCTTCTGTTCACCGGGGAGCTGTTTTTT
CDR3 protein: CASSSLLFTGELFF

J gene: TRBJ2-7
clone size: NA
D gene: NA
V gene: TRBV12-3/TRBV12-4
CDR3 DNA: TGTGCCAGCAGTTTACTGGCGGGGTGGGACGAGCAGTACTTC
CDR3 protein: CASSLLAGWDEQYF

J gene: TRBJ2-5
clone size: few
D gene: NA
V gene: TRBV5-1
CDR3 DNA: TGCGCCAGCAGCTTGGCCCCGCGAGGGTCCACACAAGAGACCCAGTACTTC
CDR3 protein: CASSLAPRGSTQETQYF

J gene: TRBJ2-3
clone size: few
D gene: TRBD2
V gene: TRBV4-2
CDR3 DNA: TGTGCCAGCAGCCAAGATGGCGCGGGGGGCGGGGATACGCAGTATTTT
CDR3 protein: CASSQDGAGGGDTQYF

J gene: TRBJ1-5
clone size: NA
D gene: NA
V gene: TRBV28
CDR3 DNA: TGTGCCAGCAGTTTATCCTTGGGCAATCAGCCCCAGCATTTT
CDR3 protein: CASSLSLGNQPQHF

J gene: TRBJ1-6
clone size: NA
D gene: TRBD1
V gene: TRBV5-1
CDR3 DNA: TGCGCCAGCAGCTGGGACAGGGCGAGTTCACCCCTCCACTTT
CDR3 protein: CASSWDRASSPLHF

J gene: TRBJ2-1
clone size: NA
D gene: TRBD1
V gene: TRBV7-6
CDR3 DNA: TGTGCCAGCAGCTTAAGGGTGGGACAGGGGGCGGTTCGCTACAATGAGCAGTTCTTC
CDR3 protein: CASSLRVGQGAVRYNEQFF

J gene: TRBJ2-1
clone size: NA
D gene: NA
V gene: TRBV11-2
CDR3 DNA: TGTGCCAGCAGCTTTAGCGACCCGTACAATGAGCAGTTCTTC
CDR3 protein: CASSFSDPYNEQFF

J gene: TRBJ2-3
clone size: NA
D gene: TRBD2
V gene: TRBV4-1
CDR3 DNA: TGCGCCAGCAGCCCCGGGACTAGCGGGACCACAGATACGCAGTATTTT
CDR3 protein: CASSPGTSGTTDTQYF

J gene: TRBJ1-2
clone size: few
D gene: NA
V gene: TRBV15
CDR3 DNA: TGTGCCACCAGCAGAGATTCCGGCGGCCCCCATGATGGCTACACCTTC
CDR3 protein: CATSRDSGGPHDGYTF

J gene: TRBJ2-1
clone size: NA
D gene: NA
V gene: TRBV28
CDR3 DNA: TGTGCCAGCAGTTTAGGGGACCCCCGTGCCGGGGAGCAGTTCTTC
CDR3 protein: CASSLGDPRAGEQFF

J gene: TRBJ1-4
clone size: few
D gene: NA
V gene: TRBV12-3/TRBV12-4
CDR3 DNA: TGTGCCAGCAGTCACTGGGCCATGAAAGGAAAACTGTTTTTT
CDR3 protein: CASSHWAMKGKLFF

J gene: TRBJ2-7
clone size: few
D gene: NA
V gene: TRBV27
CDR3 DNA: TGTGCCAGCAGTTATACCTTGGGACGAATCTACGAGCAGTACTTC
CDR3 protein: CASSYTLGRIYEQYF

J gene: TRBJ2-1
clone size: NA
D gene: TRBD2
V gene: TRBV5-4
CDR3 DNA: TGTGCCAGCAGCTTGGATCTAGCGGCATACAATGAGCAGTTCTTC
CDR3 protein: CASSLDLAAYNEQFF

J gene: TRBJ1-1
clone size: few
D gene: TRBD1
V gene: TRBV18
CDR3 DNA: TGTGCCAGCTCAGGGACAGGGGGAAGGACTGAAGCTTTCTTT
CDR3 protein: CASSGTGGRTEAFF

J gene: TRBJ2-1
clone size: NA
D gene: TRBD2
V gene: TRBV7-3
CDR3 DNA: TGTGCCAGCAGCCCCGGGACTAGCGGAGGGAGCTCCTACAATGAGCAGTTCTTC
CDR3 protein: CASSPGTSGGSSYNEQFF

J gene: TRBJ2-1
clone size: NA
D gene: NA
V gene: TRBV29-1
CDR3 DNA: TGCAGCGTTGTACAACCTCTCTACAATGAGCAGTTCTTC
CDR3 protein: CSVVQPLYNEQFF

J gene: TRBJ2-2
clone size: many
D gene: TRBD1
V gene: TRBV5-1
CDR3 DNA: TGCGCCAGCAGCTTGGATGTGTCAGGGGGAAAGGCCGGGGAGCTGTTTTTT
CDR3 protein: CASSLDVSGGKAGELFF

J gene: TRBJ2-7
clone size: few
D gene: NA
V gene: TRBV11-3
CDR3 DNA: TGTGCCAGCAGCAGCAAAACCGAGCAGTACTTC
CDR3 protein: CASSSKTEQYF

J gene: TRBJ1-5
clone size: NA
D gene: TRBD1
V gene: TRBV27
CDR3 DNA: TGTGCCAGCAGTTTCACCGGGACAGGGGGTCTGATGGGCTGGCAGCCCCAGCATTTT
CDR3 protein: CASSFTGTGGLMGWQPQHF

J gene: TRBJ2-3
clone size: NA
D gene: TRBD1
V gene: TRBV5-6
CDR3 DNA: TGTGCCAGCAGTATCGCCACAGGGGCAGATACGCAGTATTTT
CDR3 protein: CASSIATGADTQYF

J gene: TRBJ2-3
clone size: NA
D gene: NA
V gene: TRBV4-1
CDR3 DNA: TGCGCCAGCAGCCGAGCGCTAATAGGGCTGGGGGAGAAATTTACGCAGTATTTT
CDR3 protein: CASSRALIGLGEKFTQYF